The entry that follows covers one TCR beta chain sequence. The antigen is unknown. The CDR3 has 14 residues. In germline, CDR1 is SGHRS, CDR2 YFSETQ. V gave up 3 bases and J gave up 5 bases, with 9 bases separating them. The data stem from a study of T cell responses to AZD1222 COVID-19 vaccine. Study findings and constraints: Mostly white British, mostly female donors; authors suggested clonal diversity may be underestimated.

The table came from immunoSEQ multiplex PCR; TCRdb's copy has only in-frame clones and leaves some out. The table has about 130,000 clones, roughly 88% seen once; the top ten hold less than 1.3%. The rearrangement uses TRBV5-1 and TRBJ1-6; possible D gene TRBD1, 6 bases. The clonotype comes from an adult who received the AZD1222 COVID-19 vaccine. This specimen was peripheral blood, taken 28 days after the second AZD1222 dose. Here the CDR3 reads CASSSGDNNSPLHF. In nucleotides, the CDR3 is TGCGCCAGCAGCTCAGGGGACAATAATTCACCCCTCCACTTT.